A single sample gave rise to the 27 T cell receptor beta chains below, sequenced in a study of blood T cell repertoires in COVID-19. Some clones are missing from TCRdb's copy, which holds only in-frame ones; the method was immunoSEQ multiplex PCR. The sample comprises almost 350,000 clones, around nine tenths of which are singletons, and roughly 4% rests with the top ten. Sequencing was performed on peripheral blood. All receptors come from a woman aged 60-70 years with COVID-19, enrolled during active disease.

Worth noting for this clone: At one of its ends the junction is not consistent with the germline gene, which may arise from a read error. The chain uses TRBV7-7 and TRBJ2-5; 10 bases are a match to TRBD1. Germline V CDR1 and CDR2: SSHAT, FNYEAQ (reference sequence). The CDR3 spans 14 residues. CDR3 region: CASSSDRGLETQYF. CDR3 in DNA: TGTGCTAGCAGCTCCGACAGGGGGCTAGAGACCCAGTACTTC.

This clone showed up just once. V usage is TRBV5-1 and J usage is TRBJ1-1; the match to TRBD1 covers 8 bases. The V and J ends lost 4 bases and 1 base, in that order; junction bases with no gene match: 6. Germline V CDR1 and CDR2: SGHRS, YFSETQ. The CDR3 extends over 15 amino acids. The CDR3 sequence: CASSPGTGGNTEAFF. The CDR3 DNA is TGCGCCAGCAGCCCGGGGACAGGAGGGAACACTGAAGCTTTCTTT.

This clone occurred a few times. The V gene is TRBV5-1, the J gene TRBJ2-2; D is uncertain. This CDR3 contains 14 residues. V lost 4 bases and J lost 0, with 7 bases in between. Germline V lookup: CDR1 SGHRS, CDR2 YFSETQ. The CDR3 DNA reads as TGCGCCAGCAGCGGCAACGCGAACACCGGGGAGCTGTTTTTT. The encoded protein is CASSGNANTGELFF.

CDR3 sequence (DNA): TGTGCCAGCAGGGACAGGAACACCGGGGAGCTGTTTTTT. Residues: CASRDRNTGELFF. The chain has TRBV27 and TRBJ2-2; TRBD1 might be the D (6 bases). Germline V lookup: CDR1 MNHEY, CDR2 SMNVEV (reference sequence). V lost 6 bases and J lost 1, with 6 bases in between. This CDR3 is 13 amino acids long.

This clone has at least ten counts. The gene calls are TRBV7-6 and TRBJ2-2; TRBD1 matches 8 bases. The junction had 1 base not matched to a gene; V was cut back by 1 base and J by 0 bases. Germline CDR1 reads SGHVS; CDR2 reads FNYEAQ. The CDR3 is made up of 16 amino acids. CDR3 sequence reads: CASSLVGQANTGELFF. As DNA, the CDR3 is TGTGCCAGCAGCTTAGTGGGACAGGCGAACACCGGGGAGCTGTTTTTT.

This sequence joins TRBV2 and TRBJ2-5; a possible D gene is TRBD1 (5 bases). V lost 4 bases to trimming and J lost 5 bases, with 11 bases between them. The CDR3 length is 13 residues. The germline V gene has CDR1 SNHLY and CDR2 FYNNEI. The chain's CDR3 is CASSVLGVETQYF. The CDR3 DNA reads TGTGCCAGCAGTGTATTAGGGGTGGAGACCCAGTACTTC. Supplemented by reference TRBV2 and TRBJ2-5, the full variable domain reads EPEVTQTPSHQVTQMGQEVILRCVPISNHLYFYWYRQILGQKVEFLVSFYNNEISEKSEIFDDQFSVERPDGSNFTLKIRSTKLEDSAMYFCASSVLGVETQYFGPGTRLLVL.

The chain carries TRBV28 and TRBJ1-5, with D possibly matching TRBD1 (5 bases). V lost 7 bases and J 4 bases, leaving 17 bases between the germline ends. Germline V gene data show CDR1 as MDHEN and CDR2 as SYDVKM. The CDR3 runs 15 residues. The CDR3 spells CASTRAAGRNQPQHF. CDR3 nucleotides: TGTGCCAGCACTCGTGCGGCAGGGAGGAATCAGCCCCAGCATTTT.

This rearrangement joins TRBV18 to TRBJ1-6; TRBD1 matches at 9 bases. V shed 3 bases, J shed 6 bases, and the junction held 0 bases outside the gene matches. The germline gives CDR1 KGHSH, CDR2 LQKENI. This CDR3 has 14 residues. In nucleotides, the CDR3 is TGTGCCAGCTCACCGACAGGGGGTAATTCACCCCTCCACTTT. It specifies CASSPTGGNSPLHF.

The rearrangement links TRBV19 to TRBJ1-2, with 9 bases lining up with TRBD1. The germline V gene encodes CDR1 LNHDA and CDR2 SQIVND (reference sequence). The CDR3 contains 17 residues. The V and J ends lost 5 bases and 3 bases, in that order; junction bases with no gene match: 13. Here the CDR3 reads CASSSPGQGLFYYGYTF. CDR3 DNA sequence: TGTGCCAGTAGTTCTCCGGGACAGGGTTTATTTTACTATGGCTACACCTTC.

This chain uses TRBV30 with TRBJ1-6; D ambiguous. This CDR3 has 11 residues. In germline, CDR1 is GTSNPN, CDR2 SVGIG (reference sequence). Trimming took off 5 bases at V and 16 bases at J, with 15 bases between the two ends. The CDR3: CAWQRTGALHF. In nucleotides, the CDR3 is TGTGCCTGGCAGCGGACCGGTGCACTCCACTTT. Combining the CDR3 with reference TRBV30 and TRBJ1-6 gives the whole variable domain SQTIHQWPATLVQPVGSPLSLECTVEGTSNPNLYWYRQAAGRGLQLLFYSVGIGQISSEVPQNLSASRPQDRQFILSSKKLLLSDSGFYLCAWQRTGALHFGNGTRLTVT.

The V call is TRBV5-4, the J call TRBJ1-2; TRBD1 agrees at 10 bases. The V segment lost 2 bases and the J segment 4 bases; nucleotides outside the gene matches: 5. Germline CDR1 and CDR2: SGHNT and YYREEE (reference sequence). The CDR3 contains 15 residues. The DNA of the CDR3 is TGTGCCAGCAGCTTCTGGACAGGGGGGCTCTATGGCTACACCTTC. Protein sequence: CASSFWTGGLYGYTF.

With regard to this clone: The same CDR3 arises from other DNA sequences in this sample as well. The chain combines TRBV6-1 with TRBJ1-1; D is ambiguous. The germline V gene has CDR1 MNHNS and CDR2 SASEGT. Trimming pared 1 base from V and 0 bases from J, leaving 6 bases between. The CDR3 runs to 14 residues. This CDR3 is CASSEGGMNTEAFF. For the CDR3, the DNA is TGTGCCAGCAGTGAAGGAGGAATGAACACTGAAGCTTTCTTT.

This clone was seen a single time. CDR3 sequence (DNA): TGTGCCAGCAGTACGCCCGTACGGGGGGACAATGAGCAGTTCTTC. Its translation: CASSTPVRGDNEQFF. The V and J genes are TRBV6-5 and TRBJ2-1; 7 nucleotides agree with TRBD2. Germline CDR1 and CDR2: MNHEY and SVGAGI. This CDR3 is built from 15 residues. V lost 5 bases, J lost 5 bases, and 9 bases stayed unmatched.

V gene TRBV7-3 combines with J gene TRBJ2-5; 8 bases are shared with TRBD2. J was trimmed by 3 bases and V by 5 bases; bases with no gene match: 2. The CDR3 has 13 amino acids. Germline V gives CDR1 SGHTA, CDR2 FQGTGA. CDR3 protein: CASSRSGEETQYF. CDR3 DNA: TGTGCCAGCAGCCGTAGCGGGGAAGAGACCCAGTACTTC.

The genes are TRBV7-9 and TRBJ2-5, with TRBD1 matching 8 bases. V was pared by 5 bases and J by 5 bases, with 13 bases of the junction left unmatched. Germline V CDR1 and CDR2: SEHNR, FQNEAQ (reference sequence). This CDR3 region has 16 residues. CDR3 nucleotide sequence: TGTGCCAGCAGCCGCATGTTACCAACAGGGGGGGAGACCCAGTACTTC. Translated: CASSRMLPTGGETQYF.

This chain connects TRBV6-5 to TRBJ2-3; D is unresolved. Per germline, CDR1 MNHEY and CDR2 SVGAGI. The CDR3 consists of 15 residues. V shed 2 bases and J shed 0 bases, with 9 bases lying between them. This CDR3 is CASSYEDTSTDTQYF. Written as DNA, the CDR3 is TGTGCCAGCAGTTACGAAGACACAAGCACAGATACGCAGTATTTT.

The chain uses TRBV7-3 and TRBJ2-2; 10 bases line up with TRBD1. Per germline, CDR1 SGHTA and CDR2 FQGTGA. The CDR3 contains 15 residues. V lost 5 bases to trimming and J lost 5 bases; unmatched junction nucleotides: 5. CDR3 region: CASSVGQGRTGELFF. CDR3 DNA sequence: TGTGCCAGCAGCGTGGGACAGGGGAGAACCGGGGAGCTGTTTTTT.

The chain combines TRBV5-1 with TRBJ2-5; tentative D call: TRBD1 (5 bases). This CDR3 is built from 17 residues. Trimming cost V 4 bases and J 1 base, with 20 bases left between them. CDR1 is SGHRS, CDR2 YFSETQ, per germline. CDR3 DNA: TGCGCCAGCAGCCTCCTTTTCGTCCGGACAATCCAAGAGACCCAGTACTTC. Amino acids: CASSLLFVRTIQETQYF.

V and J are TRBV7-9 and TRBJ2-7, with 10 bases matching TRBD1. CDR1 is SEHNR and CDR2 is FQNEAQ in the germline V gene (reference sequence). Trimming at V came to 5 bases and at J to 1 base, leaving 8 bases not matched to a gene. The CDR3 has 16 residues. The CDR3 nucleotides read TGTGCCAGCAGCCCATGGACAGGGGGTCAATCCTACGAGCAGTACTTC. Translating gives CASSPWTGGQSYEQYF. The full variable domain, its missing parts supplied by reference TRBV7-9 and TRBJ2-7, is DTGVSQNPRHKITKRGQNVTFRCDPISEHNRLYWYRQTLGQGPEFLTYFQNEAQLEKSRLLSDRFSAERPKGSFSTLEIQRTEQGDSAMYLCASSPWTGGQSYEQYFGPGTRLTVT.

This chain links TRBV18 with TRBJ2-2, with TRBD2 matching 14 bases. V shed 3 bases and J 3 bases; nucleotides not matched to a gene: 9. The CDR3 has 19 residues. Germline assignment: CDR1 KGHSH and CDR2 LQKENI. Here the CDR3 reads CASSPQPGLAGAYTGELFF. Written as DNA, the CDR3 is TGTGCCAGCTCACCTCAACCGGGACTAGCGGGGGCCTACACCGGGGAGCTGTTTTTT.

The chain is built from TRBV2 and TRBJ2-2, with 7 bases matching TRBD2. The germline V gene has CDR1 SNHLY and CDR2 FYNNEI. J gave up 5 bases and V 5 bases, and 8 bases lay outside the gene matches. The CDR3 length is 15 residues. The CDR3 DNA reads TGTGCCAGCAGTCTTCCTAGCGGACGTACCGGGGAGCTGTTTTTT. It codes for CASSLPSGRTGELFF.

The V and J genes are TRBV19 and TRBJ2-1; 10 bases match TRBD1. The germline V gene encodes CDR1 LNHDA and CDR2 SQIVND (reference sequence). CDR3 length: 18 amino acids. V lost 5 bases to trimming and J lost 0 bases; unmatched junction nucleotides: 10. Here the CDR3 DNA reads TGTGCCAGTAGTCCACAGGGGACAGGGGCGAGCTCCTACAATGAGCAGTTCTTC. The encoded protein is CASSPQGTGASSYNEQFF. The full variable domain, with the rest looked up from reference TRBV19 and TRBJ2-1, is DGGITQSPKYLFRKEGQNVTLSCEQNLNHDAMYWYRQDPGQGLRLIYYSQIVNDFQKGDIAEGYSVSREKKESFPLTVTSAQKNPTAFYLCASSPQGTGASSYNEQFFGPGTRLTVL.

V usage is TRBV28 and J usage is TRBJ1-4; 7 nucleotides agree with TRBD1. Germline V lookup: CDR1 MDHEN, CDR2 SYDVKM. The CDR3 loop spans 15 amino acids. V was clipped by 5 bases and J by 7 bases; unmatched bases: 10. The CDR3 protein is CASSLIQGLGEKLFF. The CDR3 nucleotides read TGTGCCAGCAGTCTAATACAGGGGTTGGGTGAAAAACTGTTTTTT. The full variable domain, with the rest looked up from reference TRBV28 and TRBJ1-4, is DVKVTQSSRYLVKRTGEKVFLECVQDMDHENMFWYRQDPGLGLRLIYFSYDVKMKEKGDIPEGYSVSREKKERFSLILESASTNQTSMYLCASSLIQGLGEKLFFGSGTQLSVL.

In DNA, the CDR3 is TGTGCCATCAACCAGGAAGATTCACCCCTCCACTTT. Translating it yields CAINQEDSPLHF. This chain joins TRBV10-3 and TRBJ1-6; D remains ambiguous. Trimming took off 7 bases at V and 8 bases at J, with 9 bases between the two ends. There are 12 residues in the CDR3. Germline V lookup: CDR1 ENHRY, CDR2 SYGVKD.

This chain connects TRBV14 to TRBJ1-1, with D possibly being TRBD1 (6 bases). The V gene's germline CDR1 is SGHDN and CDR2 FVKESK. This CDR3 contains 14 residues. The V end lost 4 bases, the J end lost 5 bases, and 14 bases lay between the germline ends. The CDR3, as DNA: TGTGCCAGCAGCCTGGGGAGAAGGGGGACTGAAGCTTTCTTT. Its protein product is CASSLGRRGTEAFF.

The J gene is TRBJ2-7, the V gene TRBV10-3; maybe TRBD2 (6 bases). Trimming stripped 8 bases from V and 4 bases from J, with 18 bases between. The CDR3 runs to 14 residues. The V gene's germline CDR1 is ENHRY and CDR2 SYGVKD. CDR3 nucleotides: TGTGCCATCGGCTTAGGAGGGATCCCATACGAGCAGTACTTC. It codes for CAIGLGGIPYEQYF.

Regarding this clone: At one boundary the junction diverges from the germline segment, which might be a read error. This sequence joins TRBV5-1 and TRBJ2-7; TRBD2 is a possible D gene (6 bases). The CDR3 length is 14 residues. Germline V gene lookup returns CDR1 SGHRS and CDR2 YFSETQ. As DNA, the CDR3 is TGCGCCAGCAGCTTCGGCCGGGACTCCAACGAGCAGTACTTC. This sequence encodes CASSFGRDSNEQYF.